Sequencing of this T cell receptor beta chain was carried out in a study of blood T cell repertoires in COVID-19 (dated by TCRdb to the early 2020s). About the full investigation: Samples from collaborators originated in the United States, Italy and Spain and spanned both the acute and convalescent phases of COVID-19. Subjects who had been exposed to COVID-19, were actively infected with it, or had recovered from it provided the deeply sampled blood TCRbeta repertoires that made up the dataset. The prospective study material was composed of cDNA or gDNA derived from T cells, B-cell-depleted T cells, or PBMCs. Nearly every sample came with metadata listing a de-identified subject ID, COVID-19 status, age in years and sex. The repertoires were released in a freely available public database meant as a resource for research on the immune response to SARS-CoV-2. HLA class I and class II types, where available, came from metadata supplied by the sample provider rather than from assay-based typing. Samples were obtained from the ongoing ImmuneRACE study (first 160 participants) and from 1,254 subjects provided by 6 global collaborators. Study-wide conclusions, independent of this receptor: Clinical and demographic metadata were provided uncurated, with the amount varying by source and participant.

The germline ends are 8 bases apart after V is trimmed by 9 bases and J by 2 bases. The CDR3 has 11 amino acids, counting the end cysteine and phenylalanine. Kept here is only the CDR3 DNA, which spans 33 bases and is read in frame from base 1. Reading the germline V gene gives CDR1 SGHTS and CDR2 YDEGEE. The immunoSEQ Assay, a bias-controlled multiplex PCR, was used to amplify TCRbeta CDR3 regions from genomic DNA. On the authors' methods: Within the assay, amplification of reference gene primers was used to estimate how many nucleated cells each sample contained. To quantify the absolute abundance of each unique TCRbeta CDR3 rearrangement, sequence reads were collapsed and filtered. Productive Simpson clonality was computed per sample as the square root of Simpson's diversity index over productive rearrangements. Here the immuneACCESS table is served through TCRdb, limited to in-frame sequences with V and J called. Missing clones are a known gap in these copies; in checked studies unresolved V genes cover under half, and the rest lacks a known reason. V and J calls and clone size are as listed in that table; D and trimming were resolved from the DNA. This sample comprises about 220,000 clones, around 83% of them detected only once. About 1.3% of the sample lies in the top ten.

As to this clone: Which antigen it targets is not known. No base quality values were provided; no much bigger clone lies one nucleotide off.

In the prospective study, participants were roughly 18 to 100 years old, resided in approximately 25 geographic areas of the United States, and were enrolled through a virtual design. In the prospective study, cohorts were assigned on the basis of participant-reported clinical history obtained from a screening survey and a study questionnaire. In the prospective study, mobile phlebotomists collected whole blood, serum and a nasopharyngeal or oropharyngeal swab from each participant. Prospective study participants could optionally give additional blood draws and questionnaires over an approximately two-month period. Prospective study blood samples were shipped either frozen or at room temperature before DNA extraction.

Sequenced material: PBMCs or T cells enriched from blood (not recorded which). The V gene is TRBV5-8 and the J gene is TRBJ1-2, with the D gene not confidently named. This clonotype originated in a middle-aged woman with acute COVID-19. The bases read TGTGCCACAACCCTAAACTATGGCTACACCTTC. It is translated as CATTLNYGYTF.